This T cell receptor beta chain was captured by sequencing in a study of coeliac disease. Across the whole study: The study queried TRBV7-2 bias without high-resolution HLA data. Points from the study as a whole: Most TRB amino acid sequences occurred in only one sample. Cross-contamination between intraepithelial and lamina propria cells was possible.

Repertoires were generated with immunoSEQ multiplex PCR, while TCRdb's copy carries only in-frame clones and drops some. The sample comprises under 2,000 clones, approximately 70% of which are singletons, and about 12% rests with the top ten. Details on this clone: Its target is unknown.

The germline V and J ends were trimmed by 4 bases and 8 bases, with 12 bases remaining between them. Per germline, CDR1 MNHNS and CDR2 SASEGT. The CDR3 runs to 13 residues. The source material was lymphocytes from the gut lamina propria. The J gene is TRBJ2-1, the V gene TRBV6-1; maybe TRBD2 (5 bases). This sequence originates from a human donor without celiac disease. CDR3 amino acids: CASSALGMDEQFF. The CDR3 DNA reads as TGTGCCAGCAGTGCACTAGGTATGGATGAGCAGTTCTTC.